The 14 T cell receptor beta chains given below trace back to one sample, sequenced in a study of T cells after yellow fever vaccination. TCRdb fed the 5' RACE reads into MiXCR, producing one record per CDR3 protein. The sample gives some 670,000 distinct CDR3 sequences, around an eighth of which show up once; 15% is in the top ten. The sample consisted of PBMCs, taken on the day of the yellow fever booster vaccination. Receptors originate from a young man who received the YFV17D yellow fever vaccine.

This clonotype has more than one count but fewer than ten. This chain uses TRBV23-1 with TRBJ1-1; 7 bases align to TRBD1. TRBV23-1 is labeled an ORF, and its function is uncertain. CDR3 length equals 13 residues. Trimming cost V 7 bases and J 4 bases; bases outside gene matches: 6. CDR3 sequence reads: CASIRDRGTEAFF. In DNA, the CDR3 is TGCGCCAGCATCCGGGACAGAGGCACTGAAGCTTTCTTT.

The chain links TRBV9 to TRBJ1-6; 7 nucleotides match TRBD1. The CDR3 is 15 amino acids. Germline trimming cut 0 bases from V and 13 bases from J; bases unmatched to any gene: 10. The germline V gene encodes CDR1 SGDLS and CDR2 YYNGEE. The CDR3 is CASSVGGTVLVPLHF. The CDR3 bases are TGTGCCAGCAGCGTAGGAGGGACAGTACTGGTTCCCCTCCACTTT.

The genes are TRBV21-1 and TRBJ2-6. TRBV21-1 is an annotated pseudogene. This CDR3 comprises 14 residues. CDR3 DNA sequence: TGTGCCAGCGGTTCGTCGGCAGGGGCCAACGTCCTGACTTTC. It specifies CASGSSAGANVLTF.

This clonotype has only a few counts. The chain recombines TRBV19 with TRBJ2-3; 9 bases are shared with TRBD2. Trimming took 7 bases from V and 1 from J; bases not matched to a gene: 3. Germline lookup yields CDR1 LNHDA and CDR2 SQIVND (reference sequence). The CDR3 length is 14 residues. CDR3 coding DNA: TGTGCCAGTACCGCGGGGGGGGGCACAGATACGCAGTATTTT. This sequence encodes CASTAGGGTDTQYF.

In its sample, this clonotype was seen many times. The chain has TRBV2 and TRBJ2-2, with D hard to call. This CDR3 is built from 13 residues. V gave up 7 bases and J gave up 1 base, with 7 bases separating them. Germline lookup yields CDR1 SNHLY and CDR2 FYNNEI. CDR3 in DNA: TGTGCCAGCAAGTTGCGGAACACCGGGGAGCTGTTTTTT. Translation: CASKLRNTGELFF.

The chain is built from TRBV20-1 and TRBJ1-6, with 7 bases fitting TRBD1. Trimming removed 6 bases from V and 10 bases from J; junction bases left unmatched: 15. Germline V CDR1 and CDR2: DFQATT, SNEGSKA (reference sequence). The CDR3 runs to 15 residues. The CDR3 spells CSAPRRGGGGSPLHF. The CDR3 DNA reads TGCAGTGCCCCCCGGCGAGGGGGCGGAGGGTCACCCCTCCACTTT.

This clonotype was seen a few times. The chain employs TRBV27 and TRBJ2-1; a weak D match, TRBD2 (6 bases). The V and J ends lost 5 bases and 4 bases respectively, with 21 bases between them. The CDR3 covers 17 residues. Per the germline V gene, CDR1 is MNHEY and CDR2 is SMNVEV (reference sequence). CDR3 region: CASSPQLATSIYNEQFF. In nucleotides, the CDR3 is TGTGCCAGCAGTCCCCAGCTAGCGACTTCTATTTACAATGAGCAGTTCTTC.

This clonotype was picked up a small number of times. CDR3 DNA sequence: TGTGCCAGCAGCCATAGTAACGAGCAGTACTTC. Translated, it gives CASSHSNEQYF. The gene calls are TRBV3-1 and TRBJ2-7, with D unresolved. Germline V gene data show CDR1 as LGHDT and CDR2 as YNNKEL (reference sequence). Trimming removed 3 bases from V and 5 bases from J, with 5 bases in between. The CDR3 is 11 residues long.

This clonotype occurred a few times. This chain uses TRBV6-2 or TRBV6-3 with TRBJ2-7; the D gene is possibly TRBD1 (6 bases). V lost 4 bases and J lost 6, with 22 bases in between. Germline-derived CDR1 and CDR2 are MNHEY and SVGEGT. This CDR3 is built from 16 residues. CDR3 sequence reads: CASSSWTAAHTAEQYF. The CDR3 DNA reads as TGTGCCAGCAGTTCTTGGACAGCGGCCCATACCGCCGAGCAGTACTTC.

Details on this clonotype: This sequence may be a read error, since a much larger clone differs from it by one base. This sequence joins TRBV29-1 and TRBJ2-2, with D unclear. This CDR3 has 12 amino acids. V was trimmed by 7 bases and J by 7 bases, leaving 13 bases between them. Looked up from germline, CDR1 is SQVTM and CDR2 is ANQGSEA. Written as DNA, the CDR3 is TGCAGCGGTAAACAAGTTTTCGGGGAGCTGTTTTTT. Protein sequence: CSGKQVFGELFF.

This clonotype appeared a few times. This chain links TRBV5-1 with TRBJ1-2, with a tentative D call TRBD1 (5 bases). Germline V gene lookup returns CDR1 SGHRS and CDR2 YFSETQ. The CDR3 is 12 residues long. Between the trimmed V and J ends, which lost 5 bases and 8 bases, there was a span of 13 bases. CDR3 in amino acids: CASRSEGRGYTF. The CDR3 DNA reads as TGCGCCAGCAGAAGTGAGGGACGGGGCTACACCTTC.

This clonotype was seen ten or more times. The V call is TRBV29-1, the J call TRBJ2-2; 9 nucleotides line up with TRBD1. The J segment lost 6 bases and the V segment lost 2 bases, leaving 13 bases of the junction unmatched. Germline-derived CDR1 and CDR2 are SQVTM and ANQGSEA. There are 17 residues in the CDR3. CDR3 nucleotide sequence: TGCAGCGTTGAACCCGGAACCGGGACAGGGCGTTCCGGGGAGCTGTTTTTT. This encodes CSVEPGTGTGRSGELFF.

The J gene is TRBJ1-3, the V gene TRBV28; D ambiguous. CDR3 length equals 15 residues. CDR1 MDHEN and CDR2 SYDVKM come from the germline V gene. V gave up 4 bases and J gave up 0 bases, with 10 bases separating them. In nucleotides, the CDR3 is TGTGCCAGCAGTTCCCGACACTCCTCTGGAAACACCATATATTTT. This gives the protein CASSSRHSSGNTIYF.

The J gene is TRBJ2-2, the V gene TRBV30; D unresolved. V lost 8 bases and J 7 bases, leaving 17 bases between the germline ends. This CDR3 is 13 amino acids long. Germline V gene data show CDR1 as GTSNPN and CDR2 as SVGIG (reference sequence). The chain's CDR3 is CALSVGFVGELFF. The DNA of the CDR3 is TGTGCCCTAAGCGTGGGTTTTGTCGGGGAGCTGTTTTTT.